The rows below give T cell receptor beta chains drawn from one sample of a study of T-cell reconstitution after alpha-beta-depleted transplantation in children. TCRdb re-derived calls from the PCR reads in MiXCR, one entry per CDR3 protein. Among roughly 100,000 distinct CDR3 sequences listed, around 5.9% were seen once. This specimen consisted of PBMCs, mostly from graft donor cells, obtained 60 days after TCRalphabeta/CD19-depleted stem cell transplant. All receptors come from a female patient aged 2-15 years who had a stem cell transplant for Fanconi anemia, so the T cells may come from the graft donor. The CDR3 runs from the conserved cysteine through the conserved F or W. The order of the fields is J gene, V gene, clone size, CDR3 protein. Part of the rows lack a size; the others show once, few, many or a class for expanded clones.

TRBJ2-1 TRBV11-2 large CASSLAGGPNEQFF
TRBJ2-1 TRBV29-1 many CSLGWGAEQFF
TRBJ2-7 TRBV29-1 many CSVAPHSYEQYF
TRBJ2-3 TRBV5-1 many CASSLGGLAGGSTDTQYF
TRBJ2-7 TRBV20-1 few CSARGGTDPYEQYF
TRBJ2-7 TRBV28 many CASSFPSSYEQYF
TRBJ2-5 TRBV2 few CASSQGLAGAQETQYF
TRBJ2-1 TRBV27 many CASSLTGSYNEQFF
TRBJ2-7 TRBV29-1 many CSVAANRDNEQYF
TRBJ2-3 TRBV2 many CASSEGLAGAETQYF
TRBJ2-3 TRBV7-3 many CASSLNGPDTQYF
TRBJ2-7 TRBV5-1 many CASSFQPGTGTSYEQYF
TRBJ2-7 TRBV20-1 few CSARDSRLYEQYF
TRBJ2-2 TRBV18 many CASSPWTGSNTGELFF
TRBJ2-2 TRBV5-1 many CASSFEGNTGELFF
TRBJ2-3 TRBV25-1 few CASSESVGALADTQYF
TRBJ2-5 TRBV28 few CASSPLWGDQETQYF
TRBJ2-7 TRBV24-1 once CATSDSRAVLTDEQYF
TRBJ1-5 TRBV4-1 few CASSQGSMGGEAQHF
TRBJ2-7 TRBV7-9 few CASSLTTGVEQYF
TRBJ2-5 TRBV15 many CATSRDSGSQETQYF
TRBJ2-1 TRBV21-1 many CASIKGGRFF
TRBJ2-5 TRBV9 - CASSPAEPLAGGLETQYF
TRBJ2-5 TRBV10-3 many CAIRGQDQETQYF
TRBJ2-2 TRBV6-1 many CATRDFGTGGNTGELFF
TRBJ2-7 TRBV20-1 many CSARFAGTYEQYF
TRBJ2-1 TRBV23-1 - CASSQSGGPAYNEQFF
TRBJ2-2 TRBV20-1 - CSATNPTGELFF
TRBJ2-1 TRBV12-3/TRBV12-4 many CASSPTSGRDEQFF
TRBJ2-3 TRBV7-3 many CASSISGGGLDTQYF
TRBJ2-2 TRBV6-1 few CASTRSTSSGELFF
TRBJ2-1 TRBV18 many CASQIDRGLPGQFF
TRBJ2-7 TRBV5-1 few CASREPGTSISEQYF
TRBJ2-7 TRBV11-2 many CASSLSSGTGRYEQYF
TRBJ2-5 TRBV24-1 many CATSDLSAGKETQYF
TRBJ2-1 TRBV20-1 few CSATHPLNYNEQFF